The present T cell receptor beta chain was sequenced within a study of T-cell reconstitution after alpha-beta-depleted transplantation in children (dated by TCRdb to about 2016). For the wider study: Using TCR repertoire profiling, the study quantitatively followed how T-cell immune reconstitution unfolded in children after TCRalphabeta/CD19-depleted allogeneic hematopoietic cell transplantation.

Inclusive of the bounding cysteine and phenylalanine, the CDR3 is 13 residues long. Only CDR3 DNA is held: 39 bases, read in frame from base 1. CDR1 and CDR2, looked up from the germline V gene (reference sequence), are LNHDA and SQIVND. V trim: 3 bases; J trim: 14 bases; unmatched bases: 9. Library method: PCR. These reads were obtained on an Illumina HiSeq 2500. TCR libraries were prepared with molecular barcoding, using unique molecular identifiers to normalize TCRbeta repertoire quantification. The public reads were reanalyzed by TCRdb: fastp trimming at Q25, MiXCR alignment, in-frame beta chains only. Each record represents a unique CDR3 protein, reported with the most common genes and DNA among its rows. Here the sample has 350,000 to 400,000 distinct CDR3 sequences; roughly 14% occur a single time. Of the sample, roughly 4.5% falls within the top ten clones. Concerning this clonotype: Its recognized antigen is unknown. No base-level quality is on record; no much larger clone is a single base apart.

This TCR came from a human donor who donated a stem cell graft to a child with Fanconi anemia. Source: PBMCs, taken from the stem cell graft. The sequence links TRBV19 to TRBJ2-1; the central 8 bases match TRBD2. This receptor has the CDR3 CASSMVAGREEFF. The DNA is TGTGCCAGTAGTATGGTAGCGGGGAGGGAGGAGTTCTTC.